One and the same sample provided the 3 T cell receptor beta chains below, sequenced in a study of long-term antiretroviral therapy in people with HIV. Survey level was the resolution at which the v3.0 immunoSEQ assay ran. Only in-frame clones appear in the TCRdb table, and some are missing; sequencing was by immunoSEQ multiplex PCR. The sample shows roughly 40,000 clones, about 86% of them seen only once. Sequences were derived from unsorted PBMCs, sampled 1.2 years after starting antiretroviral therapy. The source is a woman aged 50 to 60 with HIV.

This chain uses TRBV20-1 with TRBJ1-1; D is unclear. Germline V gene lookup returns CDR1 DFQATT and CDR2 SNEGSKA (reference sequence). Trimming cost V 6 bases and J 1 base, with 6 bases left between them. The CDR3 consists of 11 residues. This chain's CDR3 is CSAGPNTEAFF. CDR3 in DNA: TGCAGTGCCGGTCCGAACACTGAAGCTTTCTTT.

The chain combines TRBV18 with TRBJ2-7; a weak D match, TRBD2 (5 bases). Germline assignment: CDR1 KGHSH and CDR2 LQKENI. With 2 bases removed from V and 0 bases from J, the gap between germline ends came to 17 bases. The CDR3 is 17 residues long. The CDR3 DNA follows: TGTGCCAGCTCACCAGATTCCGCGGGCCCTAGCTCCTACGAGCAGTACTTC. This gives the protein CASSPDSAGPSSYEQYF.

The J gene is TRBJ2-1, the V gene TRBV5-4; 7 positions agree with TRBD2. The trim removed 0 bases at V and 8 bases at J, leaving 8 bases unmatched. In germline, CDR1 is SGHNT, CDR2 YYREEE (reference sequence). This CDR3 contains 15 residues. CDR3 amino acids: CASSLDGGRGDEQFF. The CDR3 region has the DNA TGTGCCAGCAGCTTGGACGGGGGTCGGGGGGATGAGCAGTTCTTC.